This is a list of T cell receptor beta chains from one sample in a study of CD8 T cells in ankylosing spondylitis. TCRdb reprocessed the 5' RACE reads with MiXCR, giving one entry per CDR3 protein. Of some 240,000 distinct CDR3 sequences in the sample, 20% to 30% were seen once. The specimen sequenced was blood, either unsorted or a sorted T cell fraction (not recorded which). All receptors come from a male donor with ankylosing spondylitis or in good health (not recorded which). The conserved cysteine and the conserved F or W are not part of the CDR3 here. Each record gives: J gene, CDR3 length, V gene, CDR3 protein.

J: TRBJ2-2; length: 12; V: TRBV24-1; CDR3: ATSSNRNTGELF
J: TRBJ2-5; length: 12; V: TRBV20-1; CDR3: SARAGGSRETQY
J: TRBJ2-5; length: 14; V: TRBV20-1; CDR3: SASPRSLWGRETQY
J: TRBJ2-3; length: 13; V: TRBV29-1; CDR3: SVEGFRGDTDTQY
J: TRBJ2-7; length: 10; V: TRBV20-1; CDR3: SARGRIYEQY
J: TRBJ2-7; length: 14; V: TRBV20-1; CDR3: SARSPRGGSSYEQY
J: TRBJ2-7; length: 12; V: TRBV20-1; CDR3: SAPSIRGRNEQY
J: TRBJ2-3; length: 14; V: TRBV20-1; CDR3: SATHRGLHLTDTQY
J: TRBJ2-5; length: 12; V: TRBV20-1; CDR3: SARVGTAQETQY
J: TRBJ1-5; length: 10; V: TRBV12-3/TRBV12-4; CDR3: ASSLSGQPQH